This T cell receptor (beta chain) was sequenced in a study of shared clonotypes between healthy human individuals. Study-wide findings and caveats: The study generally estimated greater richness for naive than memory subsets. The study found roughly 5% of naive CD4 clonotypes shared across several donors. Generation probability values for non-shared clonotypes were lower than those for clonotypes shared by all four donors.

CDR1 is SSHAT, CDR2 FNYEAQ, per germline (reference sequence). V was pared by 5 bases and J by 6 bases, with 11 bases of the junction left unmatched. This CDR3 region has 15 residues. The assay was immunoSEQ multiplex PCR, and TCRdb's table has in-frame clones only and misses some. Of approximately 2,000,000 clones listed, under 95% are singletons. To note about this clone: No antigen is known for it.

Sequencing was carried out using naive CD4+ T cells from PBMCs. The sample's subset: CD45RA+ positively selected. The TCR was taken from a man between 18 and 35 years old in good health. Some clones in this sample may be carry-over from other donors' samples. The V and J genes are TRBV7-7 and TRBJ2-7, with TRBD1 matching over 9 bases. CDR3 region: CASSVSYGTGIEQYF. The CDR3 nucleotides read TGTGCCAGCAGCGTTAGCTACGGGACAGGGATCGAGCAGTACTTC.